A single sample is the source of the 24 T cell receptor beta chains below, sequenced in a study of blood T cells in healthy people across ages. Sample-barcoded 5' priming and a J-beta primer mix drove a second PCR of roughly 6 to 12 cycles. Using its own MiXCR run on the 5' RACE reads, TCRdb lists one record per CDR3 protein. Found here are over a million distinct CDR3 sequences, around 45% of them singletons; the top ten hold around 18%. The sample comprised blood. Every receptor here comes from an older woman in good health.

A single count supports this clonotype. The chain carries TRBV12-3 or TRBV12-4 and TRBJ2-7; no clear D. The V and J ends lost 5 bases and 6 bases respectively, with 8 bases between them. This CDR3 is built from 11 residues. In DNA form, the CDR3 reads TGTGCCAGCAGTGGGTCGGCCGAGCAGTACTTC. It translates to CASSGSAEQYF.

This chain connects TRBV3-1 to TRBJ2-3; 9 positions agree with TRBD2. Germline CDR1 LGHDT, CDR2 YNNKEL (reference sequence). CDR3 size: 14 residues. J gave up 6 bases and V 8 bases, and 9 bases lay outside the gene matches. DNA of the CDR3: TGTGCCAGCGGAAACAGTGCGGGAGGGGATACGCAGTATTTT. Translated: CASGNSAGGDTQYF.

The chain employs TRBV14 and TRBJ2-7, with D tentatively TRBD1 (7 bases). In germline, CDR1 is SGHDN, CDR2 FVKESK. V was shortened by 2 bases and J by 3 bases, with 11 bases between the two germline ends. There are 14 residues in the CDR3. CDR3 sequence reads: CASSQRQGGYEQYF. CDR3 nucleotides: TGTGCCAGCAGCCAACGACAGGGAGGCTACGAGCAGTACTTC.

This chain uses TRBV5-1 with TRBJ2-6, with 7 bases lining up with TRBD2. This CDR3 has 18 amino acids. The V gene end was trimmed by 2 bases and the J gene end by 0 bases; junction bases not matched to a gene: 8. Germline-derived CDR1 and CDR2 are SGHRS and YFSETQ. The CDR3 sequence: CASSFGGSSYSGANVLTF. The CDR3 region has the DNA TGCGCCAGCAGCTTCGGCGGGAGCAGCTACTCTGGGGCCAACGTCCTGACTTTC.

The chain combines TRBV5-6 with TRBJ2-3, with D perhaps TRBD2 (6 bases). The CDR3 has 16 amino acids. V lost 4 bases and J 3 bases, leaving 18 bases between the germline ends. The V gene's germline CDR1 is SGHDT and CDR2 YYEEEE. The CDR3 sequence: CASSGVEGSMTDTQYF. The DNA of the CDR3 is TGTGCCAGCAGCGGGGTGGAGGGTTCGATGACAGATACGCAGTATTTT.

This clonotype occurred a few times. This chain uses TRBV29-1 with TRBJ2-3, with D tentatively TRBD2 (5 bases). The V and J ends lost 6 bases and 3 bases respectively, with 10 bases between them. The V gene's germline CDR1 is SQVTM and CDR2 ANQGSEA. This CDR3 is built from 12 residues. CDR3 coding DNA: TGCAGCGTAGCGAGGAGGACAGATACGCAGTATTTT. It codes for CSVARRTDTQYF.

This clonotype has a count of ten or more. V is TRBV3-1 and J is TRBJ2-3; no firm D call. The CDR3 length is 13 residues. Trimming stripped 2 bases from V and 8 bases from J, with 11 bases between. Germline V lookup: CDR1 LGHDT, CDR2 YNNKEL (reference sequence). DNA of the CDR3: TGTGCCAGCAGCCAAAAGGGCGATCGTACGCAGTATTTT. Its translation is CASSQKGDRTQYF.

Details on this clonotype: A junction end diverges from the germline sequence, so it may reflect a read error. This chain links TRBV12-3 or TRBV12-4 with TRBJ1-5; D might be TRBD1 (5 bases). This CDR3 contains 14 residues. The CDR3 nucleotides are TGTGCCGGCAGCATTTCAGGGTTAAGTCAGCCCCAGCATTTT. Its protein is CAGSISGLSQPQHF.

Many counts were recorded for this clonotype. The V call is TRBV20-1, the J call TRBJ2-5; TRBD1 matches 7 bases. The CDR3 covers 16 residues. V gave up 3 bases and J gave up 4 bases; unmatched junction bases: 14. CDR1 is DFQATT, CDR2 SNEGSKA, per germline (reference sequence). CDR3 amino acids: CSAREHGTVVGETQYF. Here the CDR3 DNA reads TGCAGTGCTAGGGAGCACGGGACAGTCGTAGGAGAGACCCAGTACTTC.

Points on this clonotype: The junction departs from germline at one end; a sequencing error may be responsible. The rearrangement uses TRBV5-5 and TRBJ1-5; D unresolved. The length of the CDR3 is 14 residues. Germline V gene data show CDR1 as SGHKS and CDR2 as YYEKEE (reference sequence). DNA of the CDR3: TGTGCCAGCAGCTTCGGGGTTTTCAATGAGCCCCAGCATTTT. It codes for CASSFGVFNEPQHF. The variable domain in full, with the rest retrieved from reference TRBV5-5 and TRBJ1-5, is DAGVTQSPTHLIKTRGQQVTLRCSPISGHKSVSWYQQVLGQGPQFIFQYYEKEERGRGNFPDRFSARQFPNYSSELNVNALLLGDSALYLCASSFGVFNEPQHFGDGTRLSIL.

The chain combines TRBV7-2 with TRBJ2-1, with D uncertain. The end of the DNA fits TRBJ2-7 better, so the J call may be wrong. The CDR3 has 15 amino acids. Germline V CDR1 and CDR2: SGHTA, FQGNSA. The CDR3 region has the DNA TGTGCCAGCAGCTTACTGGACGCCCCCTACAATGAGCAGTACTTC. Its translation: CASSLLDAPYNEQYF.

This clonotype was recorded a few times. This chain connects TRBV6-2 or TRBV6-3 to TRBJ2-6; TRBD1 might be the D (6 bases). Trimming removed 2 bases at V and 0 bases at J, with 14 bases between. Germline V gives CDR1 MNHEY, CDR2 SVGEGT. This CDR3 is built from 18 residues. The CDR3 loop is CASSYLRGSGSGANVLTF. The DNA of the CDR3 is TGTGCCAGCAGTTACCTCAGGGGATCGGGCTCTGGGGCCAACGTCCTGACTTTC.

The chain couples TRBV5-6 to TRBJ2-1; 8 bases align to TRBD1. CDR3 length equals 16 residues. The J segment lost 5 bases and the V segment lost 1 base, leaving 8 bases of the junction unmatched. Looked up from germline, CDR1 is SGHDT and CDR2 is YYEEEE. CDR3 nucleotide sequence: TGTGCCAGCAGCTTGCGGGTCGGGACAGGCCACAATGAGCAGTTCTTC. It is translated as CASSLRVGTGHNEQFF. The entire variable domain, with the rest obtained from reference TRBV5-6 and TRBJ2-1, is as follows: DAGVTQSPTHLIKTRGQQVTLRCSPKSGHDTVSWYQQALGQGPQFIFQYYEEEERQRGNFPDRFSGHQFPNYSSELNVNALLLGDSALYLCASSLRVGTGHNEQFFGPGTRLTVL.

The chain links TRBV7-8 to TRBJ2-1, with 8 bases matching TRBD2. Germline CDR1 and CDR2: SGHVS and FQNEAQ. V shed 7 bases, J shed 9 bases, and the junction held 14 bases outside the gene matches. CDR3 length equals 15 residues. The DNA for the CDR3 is TGTGCCAGCATCGCACGACGAGCGGGAGATTCTGAGCAGTTCTTC. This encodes CASIARRAGDSEQFF.

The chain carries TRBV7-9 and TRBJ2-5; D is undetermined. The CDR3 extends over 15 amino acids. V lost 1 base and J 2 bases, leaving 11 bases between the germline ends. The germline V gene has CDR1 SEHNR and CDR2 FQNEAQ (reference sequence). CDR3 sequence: CASSLGPVLQETQYF. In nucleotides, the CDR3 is TGTGCCAGCAGCTTAGGACCAGTCTTACAAGAGACCCAGTACTTC.

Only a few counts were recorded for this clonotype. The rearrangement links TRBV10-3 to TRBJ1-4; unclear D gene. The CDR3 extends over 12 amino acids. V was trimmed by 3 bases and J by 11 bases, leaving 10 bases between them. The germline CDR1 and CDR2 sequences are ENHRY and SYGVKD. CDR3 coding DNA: TGTGCCATCAGTGACGGGGAAGAGAAACTGTTTTTT. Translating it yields CAISDGEEKLFF.

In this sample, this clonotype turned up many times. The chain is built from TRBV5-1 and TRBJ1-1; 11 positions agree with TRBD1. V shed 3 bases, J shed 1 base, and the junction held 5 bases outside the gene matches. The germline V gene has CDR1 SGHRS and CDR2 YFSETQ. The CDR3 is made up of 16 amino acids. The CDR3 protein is CASSYRDRGSNTEAFF. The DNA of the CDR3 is TGCGCCAGCAGCTACCGGGACAGGGGGTCGAACACTGAAGCTTTCTTT.

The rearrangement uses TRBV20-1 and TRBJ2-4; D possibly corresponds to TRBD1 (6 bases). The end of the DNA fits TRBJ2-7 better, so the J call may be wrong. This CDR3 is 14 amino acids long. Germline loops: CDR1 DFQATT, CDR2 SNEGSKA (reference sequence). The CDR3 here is CSARHRDKNYEQYF. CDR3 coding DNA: TGCAGTGCTAGACACCGGGACAAGAACTACGAGCAGTACTTC.

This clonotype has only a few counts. The CDR3: CASSPPQSGSSYEQYF. The CDR3 DNA is TGTGCCAGCAGCCCCCCCCAGAGCGGGAGTTCCTACGAGCAGTACTTC. V gene TRBV9 combines with J gene TRBJ2-7; 8 nucleotides align to TRBD2. Germline assignment: CDR1 SGDLS and CDR2 YYNGEE. This CDR3 spans 16 amino acids. J lost 1 base, V lost 4 bases, and 10 bases had no gene match.

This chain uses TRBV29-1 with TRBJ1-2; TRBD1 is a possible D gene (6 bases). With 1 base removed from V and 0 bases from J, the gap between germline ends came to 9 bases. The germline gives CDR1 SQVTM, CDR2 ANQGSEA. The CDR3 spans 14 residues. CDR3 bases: TGCAGCGTTGAAGGGGGACAAACTAACTATGGCTACACCTTC. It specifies CSVEGGQTNYGYTF.

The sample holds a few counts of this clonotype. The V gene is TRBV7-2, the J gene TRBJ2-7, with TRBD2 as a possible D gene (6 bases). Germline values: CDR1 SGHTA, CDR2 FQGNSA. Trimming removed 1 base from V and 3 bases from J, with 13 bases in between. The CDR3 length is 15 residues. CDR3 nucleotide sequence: TGTGCCAGCAGCTTAGTCGGGCAGGGACTCTACGAGCAGTACTTC. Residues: CASSLVGQGLYEQYF.

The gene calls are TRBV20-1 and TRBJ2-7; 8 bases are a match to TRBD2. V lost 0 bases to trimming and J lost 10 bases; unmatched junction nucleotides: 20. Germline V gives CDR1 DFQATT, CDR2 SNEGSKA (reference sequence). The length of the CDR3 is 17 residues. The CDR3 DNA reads TGCAGTGCTAGAGATTCCAGCGGGAGCCTCCTTCAAGGAGCCCAGTACTTC. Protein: CSARDSSGSLLQGAQYF.

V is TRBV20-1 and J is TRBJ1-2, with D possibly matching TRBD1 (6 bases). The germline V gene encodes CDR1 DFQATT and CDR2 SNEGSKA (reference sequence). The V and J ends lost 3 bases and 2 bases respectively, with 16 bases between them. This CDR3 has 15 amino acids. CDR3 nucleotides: TGCAGTGCTAGGGCTCCAGGGGCGTCAAACTATGGCTACACCTTC. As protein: CSARAPGASNYGYTF.

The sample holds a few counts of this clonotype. CDR3 sequence (DNA): TGTGCCAGCAAACAGGGACAGGACTATGGCTACACCTTC. This sequence encodes CASKQGQDYGYTF. This sequence joins TRBV2 and TRBJ1-2; 8 bases are shared with TRBD1. V shed 7 bases and J 3 bases; nucleotides not matched to a gene: 4. In germline, CDR1 is SNHLY, CDR2 FYNNEI. CDR3 length equals 13 residues.